The clone carrying this T cell receptor beta chain was counted ten times or more. The data originate from a study of T cells in Graves' hyperthyroidism and ophthalmopathy. RNA transcripts gave rise to amplified TCR beta CDR3 regions. The TCR CDR3 was amplified in a first-round RT-PCR using the HTBI primer set. TCRdb re-called the multiplex PCR reads with MiXCR, one entry per CDR3 protein. The sample shows about 210,000 distinct CDR3 sequences, roughly a sixth of them seen only once. The CDR3 runs to 13 residues. V was shortened by 5 bases and J by 3 bases, with 9 bases between the two germline ends. Germline V gene data show CDR1 as SGHTA and CDR2 as FQGTGA. Source material for PBMCs was around 10 ml fresh peripheral blood.

This chain connects TRBV7-3 to TRBJ2-3; TRBD2 is a possible D gene (6 bases). The clonotype comes from a middle-aged man with Graves' hyperthyroidism. Material: blood. The CDR3 reads CASSPGATDTQYF. For the CDR3, the DNA is TGTGCCAGCAGCCCGGGAGCGACAGATACGCAGTATTTT.